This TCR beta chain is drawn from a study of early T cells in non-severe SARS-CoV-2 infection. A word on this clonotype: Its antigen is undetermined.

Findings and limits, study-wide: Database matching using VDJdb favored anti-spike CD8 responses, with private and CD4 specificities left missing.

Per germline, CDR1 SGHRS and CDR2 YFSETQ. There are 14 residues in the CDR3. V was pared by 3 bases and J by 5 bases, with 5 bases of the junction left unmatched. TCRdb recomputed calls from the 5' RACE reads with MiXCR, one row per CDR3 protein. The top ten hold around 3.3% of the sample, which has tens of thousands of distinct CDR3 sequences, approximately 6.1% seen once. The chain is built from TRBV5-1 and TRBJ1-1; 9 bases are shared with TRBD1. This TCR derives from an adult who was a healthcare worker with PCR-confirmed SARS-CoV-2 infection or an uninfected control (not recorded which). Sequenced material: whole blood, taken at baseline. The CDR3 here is CASSYTGGWTEAFF. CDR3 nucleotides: TGCGCCAGCAGCTACACAGGGGGCTGGACTGAAGCTTTCTTT. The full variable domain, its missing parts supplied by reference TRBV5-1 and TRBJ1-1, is KAGVTQTPRYLIKTRGQQVTLSCSPISGHRSVSWYQQTPGQGLQFLFEYFSETQRNKGNFPGRFSGRQFSNSRSEMNVSTLELGDSALYLCASSYTGGWTEAFFGQGTRLTVV.